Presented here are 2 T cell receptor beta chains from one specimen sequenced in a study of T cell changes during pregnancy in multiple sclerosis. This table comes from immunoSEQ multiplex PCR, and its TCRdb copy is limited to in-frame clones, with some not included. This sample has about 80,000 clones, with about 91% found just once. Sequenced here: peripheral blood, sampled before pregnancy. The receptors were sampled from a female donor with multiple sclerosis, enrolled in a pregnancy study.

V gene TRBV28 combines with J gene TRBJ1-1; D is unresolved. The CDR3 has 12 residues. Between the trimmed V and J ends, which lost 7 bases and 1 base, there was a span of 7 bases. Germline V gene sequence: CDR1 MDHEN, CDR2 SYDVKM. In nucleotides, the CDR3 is TGTGCCAGCACGGCGGGGAACACTGAAGCTTTCTTT. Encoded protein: CASTAGNTEAFF.

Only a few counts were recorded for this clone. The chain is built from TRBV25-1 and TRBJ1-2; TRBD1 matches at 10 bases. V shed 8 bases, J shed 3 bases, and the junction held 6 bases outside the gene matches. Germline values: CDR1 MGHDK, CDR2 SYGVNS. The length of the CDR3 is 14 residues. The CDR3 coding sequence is TGTGCCAGCCGCGGGACAGGGGCTCACTATGGCTACACCTTC. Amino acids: CASRGTGAHYGYTF.